Following are 5 T cell receptor beta chains from one sample sequenced in a study of graft-versus-host responses after intestinal transplantation. Some clones are missing from TCRdb's copy, which holds only in-frame ones; the method was immunoSEQ multiplex PCR. The sample lists roughly 9,700 clones, 31% seen once, with around 5.2% in the top ten. The sequences come from alloreactive CD4+ T cells from a mixed lymphocyte reaction culture, collected before transplantation. Subset denoted: CFSE-low proliferating T cells sorted from roughly six-day pre-transplant mixed lymphocyte reaction (GvH or HvG direction). These receptor sequences come from a human patient who was an organ donor for intestinal transplantation.

This clone appeared once. The chain recombines TRBV6-6 with TRBJ2-3; TRBD2 aligns across 8 bases. Germline CDR1 MNHNY, CDR2 SVGAGI (reference sequence). V trimming: 4 bases; J trimming: 6 bases; junction bases outside the gene matches: 12. This CDR3 has 16 amino acids. CDR3 in amino acids: CASSSPGLVSVDTQYF. In DNA, the CDR3 is TGTGCCAGCAGTTCCCCGGGACTAGTATCTGTCGATACGCAGTATTTT.

V usage is TRBV11-3 and J usage is TRBJ1-2; D unclear. Germline V gene sequence: CDR1 SGHNT, CDR2 YENEEA. This CDR3 is 17 amino acids long. The ends were cut back, 5 bases at V and 4 bases at J, with 23 bases in the middle. CDR3 in DNA: TGTGCCAGCAGCGCGGCGGGCCATCTCGGAAAGACCTATGGCTACACCTTC. It specifies CASSAAGHLGKTYGYTF.

Turning to this clone: A much larger clonotype is one base distant, so this may be a read error. V gene TRBV5-1 combines with J gene TRBJ2-7; D not certain. CDR1 and CDR2 (germline): SGHRS, YFSETQ. This CDR3 is built from 12 residues. CDR3 protein: CASSLVGYGQYF. In DNA form, the CDR3 reads TGCGCCAGCAGCTTGGTAGGTTACGGGCAGTACTTC.

This clone was observed a few times. The chain is built from TRBV29-1 and TRBJ1-3; D unresolved. CDR3 length: 12 amino acids. The germline gives CDR1 SQVTM, CDR2 ANQGSEA. Trimming pared 6 bases from V and 0 bases from J, leaving 6 bases between. The CDR3 region has the DNA TGCAGCGTGACGAGCTCTGGAAACACCATATATTTT. Protein sequence: CSVTSSGNTIYF.

By its share, this clone is medium-sized. The V and J genes are TRBV5-1 and TRBJ2-7; D unclear. Between the trimmed V and J ends, which lost 2 bases and 2 bases, there was a span of 5 bases. This CDR3 has 12 residues. CDR1 and CDR2 (germline): SGHRS, YFSETQ. Here the CDR3 reads CASSFDTYEQYF. In DNA, the CDR3 is TGCGCCAGCAGCTTTGACACCTACGAGCAGTACTTC.